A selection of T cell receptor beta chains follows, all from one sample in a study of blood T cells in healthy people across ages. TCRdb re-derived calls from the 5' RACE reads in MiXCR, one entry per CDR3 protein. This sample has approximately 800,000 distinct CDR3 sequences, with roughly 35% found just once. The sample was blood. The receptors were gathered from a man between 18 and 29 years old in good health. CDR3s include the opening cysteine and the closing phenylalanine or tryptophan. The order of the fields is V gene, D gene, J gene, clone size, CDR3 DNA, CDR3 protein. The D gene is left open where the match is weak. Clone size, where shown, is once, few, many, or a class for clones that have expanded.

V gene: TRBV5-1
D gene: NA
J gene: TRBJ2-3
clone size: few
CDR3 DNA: TGCGCCAGCAGCCTCGATTTCGTCGGGAGCACAGATACGCAGTATTTT
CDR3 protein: CASSLDFVGSTDTQYF

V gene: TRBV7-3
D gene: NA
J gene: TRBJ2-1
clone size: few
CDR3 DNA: TGTGCCAGCAGCTTAGATCCCCCCCGCGAGCAGTTCTTC
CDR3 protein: CASSLDPPREQFF

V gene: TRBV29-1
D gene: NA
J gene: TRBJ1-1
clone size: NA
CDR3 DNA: TGCAGCGTTGAAGTCAGGGCGGCTAACACTGAAGCTTTCTTT
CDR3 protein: CSVEVRAANTEAFF

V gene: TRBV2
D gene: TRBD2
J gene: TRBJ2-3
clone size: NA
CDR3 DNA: TGTGCCAGCCGGGGGACTAGCGGGGCCGCAGATACGCAGTATTTT
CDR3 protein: CASRGTSGAADTQYF

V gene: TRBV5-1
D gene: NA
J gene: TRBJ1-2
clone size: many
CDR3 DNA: TGCGCCAGCAGCTTGGCTAAAACACCTCAGGGTGGCTACACCTTC
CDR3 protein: CASSLAKTPQGGYTF

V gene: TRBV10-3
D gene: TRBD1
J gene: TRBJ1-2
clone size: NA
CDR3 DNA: TGTGCCATCGGGGAGACAGGGGGCGTCTATGACTACACCTTC
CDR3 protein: CAIGETGGVYDYTF

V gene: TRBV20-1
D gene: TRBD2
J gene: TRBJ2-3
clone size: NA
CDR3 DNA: TGCAGTGCTAGAGATTCCCGGCTAGCGGGGATCCCTAGCACAGATACGCAGTATTTT
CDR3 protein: CSARDSRLAGIPSTDTQYF

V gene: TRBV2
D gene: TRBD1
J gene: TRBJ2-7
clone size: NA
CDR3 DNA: TGTGCCAGCAGGTATTACAGGGGGCAATCCTACGAGCAGTACTTC
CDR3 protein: CASRYYRGQSYEQYF

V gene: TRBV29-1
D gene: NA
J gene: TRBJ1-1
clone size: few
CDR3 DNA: TGCAGCGCCCGATCCCGGGGCGGAAGTGGGAACACTGAAGCTTTCTTT
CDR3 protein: CSARSRGGSGNTEAFF

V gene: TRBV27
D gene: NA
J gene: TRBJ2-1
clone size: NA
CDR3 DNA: TGTGCCAGCAGTCAAAACTCCTACAATGAGCAGTTCTTC
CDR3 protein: CASSQNSYNEQFF

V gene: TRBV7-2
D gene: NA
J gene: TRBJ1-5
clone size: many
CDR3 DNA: TGTGCCAGCAGCTTAGGGTACAATCAGCCCCAGCATTTT
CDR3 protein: CASSLGYNQPQHF

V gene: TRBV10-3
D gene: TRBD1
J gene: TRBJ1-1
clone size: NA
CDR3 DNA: TGTGCCATCCAGGGGGCGAGTGAAACTGAAGCTTTCTTT
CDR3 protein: CAIQGASETEAFF

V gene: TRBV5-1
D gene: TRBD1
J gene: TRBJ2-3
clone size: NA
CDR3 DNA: TGCGCCAGCAGCAGAGGACAGGGGGCAGGAGATACGCAGTATTTT
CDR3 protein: CASSRGQGAGDTQYF

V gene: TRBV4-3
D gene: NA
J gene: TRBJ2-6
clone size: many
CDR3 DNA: TGCGCCAGCAGCCAAGATCCAACCTACTCTGGGGCCAACGTCCTGACTTTC
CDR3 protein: CASSQDPTYSGANVLTF

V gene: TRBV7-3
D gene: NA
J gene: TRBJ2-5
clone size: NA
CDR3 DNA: TGTGCCAGCAGCTTAAGTCCTGGGGGGAGCAATGAGCAGTACTTC
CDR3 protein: CASSLSPGGSNEQYF

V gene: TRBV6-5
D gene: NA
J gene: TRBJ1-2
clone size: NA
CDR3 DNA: TGTGCCAGCAGTCGGACAGCGGAGGACTATGGCTACACCTTC
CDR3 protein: CASSRTAEDYGYTF

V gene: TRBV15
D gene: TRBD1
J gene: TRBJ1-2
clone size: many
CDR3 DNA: TGTGCCACCAGCAGAGAGGGACAGGTCGATAACTATGGCTACACCTTC
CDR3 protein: CATSREGQVDNYGYTF

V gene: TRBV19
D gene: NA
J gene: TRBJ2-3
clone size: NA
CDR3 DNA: TGTGCCAGTAGTAAAGGTTCTCGGCGGGGTACGCAGTATTTT
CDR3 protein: CASSKGSRRGTQYF

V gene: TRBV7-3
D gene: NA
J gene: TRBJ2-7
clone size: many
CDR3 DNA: TGTGCCAGCAGCTTAGTGGTGGGGCATCCGTACTTC
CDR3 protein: CASSLVVGHPYF

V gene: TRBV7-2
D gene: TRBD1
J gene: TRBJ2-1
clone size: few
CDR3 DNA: TGTGCCAGCAGGGGGGGACAGGGGGAGGGTGAGCAGTTCTTC
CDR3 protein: CASRGGQGEGEQFF

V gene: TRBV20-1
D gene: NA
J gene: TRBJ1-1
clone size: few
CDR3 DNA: TGCAGTGCTAGAGACGGGATTCTGAACACTGAAGCTTTCTTT
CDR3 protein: CSARDGILNTEAFF

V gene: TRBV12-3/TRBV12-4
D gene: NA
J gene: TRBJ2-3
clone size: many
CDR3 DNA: TGTGCCAGCAGTTTAGGGGAGCGAGATACGCAGTATTTT
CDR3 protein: CASSLGERDTQYF

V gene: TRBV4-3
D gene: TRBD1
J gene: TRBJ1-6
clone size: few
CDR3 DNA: TGCGCCAGCAGCCAAGGGACAGGTGGGGGTTCACCCCTCCACTTT
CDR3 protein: CASSQGTGGGSPLHF

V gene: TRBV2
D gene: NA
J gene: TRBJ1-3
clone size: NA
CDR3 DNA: TGTGCCAGCAGTGAGGCGGCGGGCTCTGGAAACACCATATATTTT
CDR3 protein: CASSEAAGSGNTIYF

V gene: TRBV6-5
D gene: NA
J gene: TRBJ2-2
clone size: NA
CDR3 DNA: TGTGCCAGCAGGCGTCGGGGAGTCGGGGAGCTGTTTTTT
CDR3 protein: CASRRRGVGELFF

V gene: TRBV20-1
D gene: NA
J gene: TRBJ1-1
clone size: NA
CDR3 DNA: TGCAGTGCTAGAGATGCAGGGCAACTCACTGAAGCTTTCTTT
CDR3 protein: CSARDAGQLTEAFF

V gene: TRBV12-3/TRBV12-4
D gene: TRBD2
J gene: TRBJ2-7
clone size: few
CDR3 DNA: TGTGCCAGCAGGGGTAGGACTAGCGGGGGGTTAATAGATGAGCAGTACTTC
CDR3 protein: CASRGRTSGGLIDEQYF

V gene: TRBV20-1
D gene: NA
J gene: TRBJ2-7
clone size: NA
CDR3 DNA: TGCAGTGCTAGAGTCCGGTGGGCGGGCTACGAGCAGTACTTC
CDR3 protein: CSARVRWAGYEQYF

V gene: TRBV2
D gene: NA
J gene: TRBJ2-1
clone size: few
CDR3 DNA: TGTGCCAGTCAGCGGGCATTCTACAATGAGCAGTTCTTC
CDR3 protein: CASQRAFYNEQFF

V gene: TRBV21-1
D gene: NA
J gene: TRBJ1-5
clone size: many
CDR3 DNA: TGTGCCAGCAGCAAACCTTGGGGGCCTAGGGGCAATCAGCCCCAGCATTTT
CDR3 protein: CASSKPWGPRGNQPQHF

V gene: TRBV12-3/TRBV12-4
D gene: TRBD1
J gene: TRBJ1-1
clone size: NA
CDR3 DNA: TGTGCCAGCAGTGCGGGGACAGGGTACACTGAAGCTTTCTTT
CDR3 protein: CASSAGTGYTEAFF

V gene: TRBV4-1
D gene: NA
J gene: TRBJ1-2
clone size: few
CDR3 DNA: TGCGCCAGCAGCCAAGGAACGGCAGGGTCGGGCTACACCTTC
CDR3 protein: CASSQGTAGSGYTF

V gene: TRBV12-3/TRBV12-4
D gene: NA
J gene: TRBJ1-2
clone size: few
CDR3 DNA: TGTGCCAGCAGTCCGGCGGGTGGGGGCTCCTTCTATGGCTACACCTTC
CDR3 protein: CASSPAGGGSFYGYTF

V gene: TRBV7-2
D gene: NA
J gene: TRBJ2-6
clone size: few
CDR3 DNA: TGTGCCAGCAGCTTAGTTGTCCTTGTCTCTGGGGCCAACGTCCTGACTTTC
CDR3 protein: CASSLVVLVSGANVLTF

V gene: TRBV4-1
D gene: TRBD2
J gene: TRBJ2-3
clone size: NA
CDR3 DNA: TGCGCCAGCAGCCAAGTGGCGCGGGGGAGCACAGATACGCAGTATTTT
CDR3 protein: CASSQVARGSTDTQYF

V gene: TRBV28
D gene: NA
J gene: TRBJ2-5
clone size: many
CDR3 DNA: TGTGCCAGCAGTTTATACAGGCTCCATCGGGAGACCCAGTACTTC
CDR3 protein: CASSLYRLHRETQYF

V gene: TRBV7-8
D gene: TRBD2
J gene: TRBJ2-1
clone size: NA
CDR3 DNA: TGTGCCAGCAGCTACACTAGCGGAGGTTTCGATGAGCAGTTCTTC
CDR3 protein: CASSYTSGGFDEQFF

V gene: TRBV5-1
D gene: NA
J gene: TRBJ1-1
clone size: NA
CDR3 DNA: TGCGCCAGCAGCTTGGTGGGGGCGGACACTGAAGCTTTCTTT
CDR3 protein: CASSLVGADTEAFF

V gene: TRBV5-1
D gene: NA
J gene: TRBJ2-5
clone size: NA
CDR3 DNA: TGCGCCAGCAGCTCTCTACCGGGAATGCAAGAGACCCAGTACTTC
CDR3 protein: CASSSLPGMQETQYF

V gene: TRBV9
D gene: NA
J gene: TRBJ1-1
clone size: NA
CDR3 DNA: TGTGCCAGCAGCTCGGAAGTTGGGGGGAACACTGAAGCTTTCTTT
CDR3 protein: CASSSEVGGNTEAFF

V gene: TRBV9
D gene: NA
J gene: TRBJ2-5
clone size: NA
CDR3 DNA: TGTGCCAGCAGCACGGGCCGGGATGAGCAGTACTTC
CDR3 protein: CASSTGRDEQYF

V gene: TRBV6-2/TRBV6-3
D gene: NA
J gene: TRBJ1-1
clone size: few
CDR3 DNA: TGTGCCAGCAGCCCTAATATAGGGATTGACACTGAAGCTTTCTTT
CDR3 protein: CASSPNIGIDTEAFF

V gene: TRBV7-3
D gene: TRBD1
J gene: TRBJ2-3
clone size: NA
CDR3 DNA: TGTGCCAGCAGCCCTGGGACAGGGACGAATACGCAGTATTTT
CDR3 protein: CASSPGTGTNTQYF

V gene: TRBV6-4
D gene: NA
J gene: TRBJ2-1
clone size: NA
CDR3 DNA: TGTGCCAGCAGTGACACGGGGAACAATGAGCAGTTCTTC
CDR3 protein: CASSDTGNNEQFF

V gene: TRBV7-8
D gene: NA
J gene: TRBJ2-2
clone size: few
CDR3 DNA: TGTGCCAGCACCTTAAGACCAGGACCGGCAACCGGGGAGCTGTTTTTT
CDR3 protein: CASTLRPGPATGELFF

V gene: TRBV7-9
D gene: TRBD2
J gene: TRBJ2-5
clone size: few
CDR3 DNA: TGTGCCAGCAGCACCGGACTAGCGGCGCAAGAGACCCAGTACTTC
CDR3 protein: CASSTGLAAQETQYF

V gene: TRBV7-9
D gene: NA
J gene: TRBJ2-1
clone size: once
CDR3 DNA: TGTGCCAGCAGCGCCGGTAGCTACGAGCAGTTCTTC
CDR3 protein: CASSAGSYEQFF

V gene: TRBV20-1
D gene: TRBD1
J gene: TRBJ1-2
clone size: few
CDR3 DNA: TGCAGTGCCATGGGACAGCAAGCTAACTATGGCTACACCTTC
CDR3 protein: CSAMGQQANYGYTF

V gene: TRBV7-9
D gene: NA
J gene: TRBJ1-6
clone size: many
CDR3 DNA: TGTGCCAGCAGTCTTGTGAATTCACCCCTCCACTTT
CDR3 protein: CASSLVNSPLHF

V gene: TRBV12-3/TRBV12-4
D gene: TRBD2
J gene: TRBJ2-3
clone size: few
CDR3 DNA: TGTGCCAGCACCTTTATAGCGGGGGGCCGAGATACGCAGTATTTT
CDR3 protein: CASTFIAGGRDTQYF